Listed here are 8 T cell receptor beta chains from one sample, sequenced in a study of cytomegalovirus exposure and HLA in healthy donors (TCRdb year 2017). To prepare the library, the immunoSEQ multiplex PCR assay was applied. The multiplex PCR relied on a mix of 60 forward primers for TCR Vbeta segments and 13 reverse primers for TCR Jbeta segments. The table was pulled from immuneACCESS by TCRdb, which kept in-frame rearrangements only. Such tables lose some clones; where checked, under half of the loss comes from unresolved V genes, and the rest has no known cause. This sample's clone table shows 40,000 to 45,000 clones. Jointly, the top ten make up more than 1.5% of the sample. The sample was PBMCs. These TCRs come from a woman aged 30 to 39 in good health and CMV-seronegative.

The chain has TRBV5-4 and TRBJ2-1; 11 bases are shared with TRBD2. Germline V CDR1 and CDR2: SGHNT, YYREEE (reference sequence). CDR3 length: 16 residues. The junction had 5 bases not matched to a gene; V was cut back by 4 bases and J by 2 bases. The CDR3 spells CASSPPGLAAYNEQFF. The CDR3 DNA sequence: TGTGCCAGCAGCCCTCCGGGACTAGCGGCCTACAATGAGCAGTTCTTC.

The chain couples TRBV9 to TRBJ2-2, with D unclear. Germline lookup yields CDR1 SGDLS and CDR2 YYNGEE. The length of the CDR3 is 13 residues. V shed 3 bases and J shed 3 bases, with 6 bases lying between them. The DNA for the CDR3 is TGTGCCAGCAGCGAGAGAGACACCGGGGAGCTGTTTTTT. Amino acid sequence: CASSERDTGELFF.

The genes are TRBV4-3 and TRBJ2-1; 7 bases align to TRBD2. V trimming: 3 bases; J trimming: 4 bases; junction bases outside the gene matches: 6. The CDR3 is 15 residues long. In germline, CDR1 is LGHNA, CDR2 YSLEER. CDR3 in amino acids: CASSHSAGPYNEQFF. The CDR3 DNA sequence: TGCGCCAGCAGCCACTCAGCGGGACCTTACAATGAGCAGTTCTTC.

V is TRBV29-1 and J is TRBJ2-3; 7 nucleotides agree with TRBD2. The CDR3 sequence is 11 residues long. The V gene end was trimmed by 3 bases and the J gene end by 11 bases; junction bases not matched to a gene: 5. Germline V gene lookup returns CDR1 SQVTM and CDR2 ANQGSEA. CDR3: CSVDTGGGQYF. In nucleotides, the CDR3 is TGCAGCGTTGATACGGGAGGCGGGCAGTATTTT.

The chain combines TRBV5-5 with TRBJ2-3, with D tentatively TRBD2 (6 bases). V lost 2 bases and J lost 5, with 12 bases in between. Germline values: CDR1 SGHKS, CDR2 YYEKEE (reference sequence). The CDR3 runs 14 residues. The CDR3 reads CASSLELAGDTQYF. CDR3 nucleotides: TGTGCCAGCAGCTTAGAACTAGCCGGAGATACGCAGTATTTT.

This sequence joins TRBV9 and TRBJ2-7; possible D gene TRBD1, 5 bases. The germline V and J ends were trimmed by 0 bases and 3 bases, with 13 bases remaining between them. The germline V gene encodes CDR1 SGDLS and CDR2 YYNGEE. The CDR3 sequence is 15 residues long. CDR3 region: CASSVAAGRGYEQYF. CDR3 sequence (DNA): TGTGCCAGCAGCGTAGCAGCAGGGCGAGGCTACGAGCAGTACTTC. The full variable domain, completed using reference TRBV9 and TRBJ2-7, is DSGVTQTPKHLITATGQRVTLRCSPRSGDLSVYWYQQSLDQGLQFLIQYYNGEERAKGNILERFSAQQFPDLHSELNLSSLELGDSALYFCASSVAAGRGYEQYFGPGTRLTVT.

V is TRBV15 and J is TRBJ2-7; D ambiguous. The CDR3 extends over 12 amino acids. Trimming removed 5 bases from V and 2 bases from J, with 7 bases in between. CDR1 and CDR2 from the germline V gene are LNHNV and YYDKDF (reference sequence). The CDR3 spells CATSFTAYEQYF. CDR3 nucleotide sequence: TGTGCCACCAGCTTCACGGCCTACGAGCAGTACTTC.

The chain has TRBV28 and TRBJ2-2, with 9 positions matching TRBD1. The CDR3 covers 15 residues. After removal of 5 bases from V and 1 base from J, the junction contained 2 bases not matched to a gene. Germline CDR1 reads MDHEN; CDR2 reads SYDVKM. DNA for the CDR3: TGTGCCAGCAGTCCGGGACAGGGGAACACCGGGGAGCTGTTTTTT. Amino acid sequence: CASSPGQGNTGELFF.